This TCR beta chain was captured in a study of Ad26.COV2.S vaccination and SARS-CoV-2 variants. Looking at the study overall: It was the COV1001 Ad26.COV2.S trial arm that included the donor. Notes on the study in general: The study found similar non-spike TCR breadth in vaccine and placebo recipients.

TCRdb's copy holds only in-frame clones and misses some; the assay was immunoSEQ multiplex PCR. The sample contains around 450,000 clones, roughly 90% of which appear only once. Details on this clone: Its antigen is not known. Different DNA sequences within this sample yield the same CDR3.

Treatment noted: roughly 19 received Ad26.COV2.S at low or high dose, single or two shots; a few received placebo; per-sample allocation not given. Day 63 after the first vaccine or placebo injection was the time point for sampling. What was given as vaccine was an Ad26 vector encoding Wuhan-strain SARS-CoV-2 spike. V gave up 3 bases and J gave up 6 bases, with 5 bases separating them. Germline V CDR1 and CDR2: LNHDA, SQIVND (reference sequence). This CDR3 region has 12 residues. The rearrangement joins TRBV19 to TRBJ2-2; no definite D call. The TCR comes from a person between 18 and 65 years old who received the Ad26.COV2.S COVID-19 vaccine or a placebo. Sequences were derived from peripheral blood, sampled in a trial of Ad26.COV2.S vaccine versus placebo. The CDR3 DNA follows: TGTGCCAGTAGTATTCTGGCCGGGGAGCTGTTTTTT. It translates to CASSILAGELFF.